This is a list of T cell receptor beta chains from one sample in a study of T-cell reconstitution after alpha-beta-depleted transplantation in children. One entry per CDR3 protein, called by TCRdb with MiXCR from the PCR reads. The sample lists over 150,000 distinct CDR3 sequences, more than 12% occurring once. The starting material was PBMCs from the stem cell graft donor, obtained from the stem cell graft. The receptors derive from a human donor who donated a stem cell graft to a child with acute lymphoblastic leukemia. Both conserved end residues are part of each CDR3. Fields, in order: D gene, J gene, V gene, clone size, CDR3 DNA, CDR3 protein. The D gene is left open where the match is weak. Clone size, where shown, is once, few, many, or a class for clones that have expanded.

D: -; J: TRBJ2-2; V: TRBV11-3; size: -; DNA: TGTGCCAGCAGCTGGACATCCACCGGGGAGCTGTTTTTT; CDR3: CASSWTSTGELFF
D: -; J: TRBJ1-6; V: TRBV5-1; size: many; DNA: TGCGCCAGCAGCACCGGGACGGCTAGCTCCTATAATTCACCCCTCCACTTT; CDR3: CASSTGTASSYNSPLHF
D: -; J: TRBJ1-6; V: TRBV27; size: many; DNA: TGTGCCAGCAAGGCTCGATCCTATAATTCACCCCTCCACTTT; CDR3: CASKARSYNSPLHF
D: -; J: TRBJ2-1; V: TRBV11-2; size: many; DNA: TGTGCCAGCAGCTTTGCCGGGGGAGAGTACAATGAGCAGTTCTTC; CDR3: CASSFAGGEYNEQFF
D: -; J: TRBJ1-5; V: TRBV7-9; size: once; DNA: TGTGCCAGCAGCTCCATCGAGGGACCCAATCAGCCCCAGCATTTT; CDR3: CASSSIEGPNQPQHF
D: -; J: TRBJ2-1; V: TRBV29-1; size: -; DNA: TGCAGCGTTGTACGCTACCGGGGCTCCTACAATGAGCAGTTCTTC; CDR3: CSVVRYRGSYNEQFF
D: -; J: TRBJ2-3; V: TRBV15; size: many; DNA: TGTGCCACCTCATGGGGGGCGCAAACAGATACGCAGTATTTT; CDR3: CATSWGAQTDTQYF
D: TRBD1; J: TRBJ1-1; V: TRBV5-1; size: many; DNA: TGCGCCAGCAGCTACGGGACAGACTCTTGGGACACTGAAGCTTTCTTT; CDR3: CASSYGTDSWDTEAFF
D: TRBD2; J: TRBJ2-1; V: TRBV19; size: many; DNA: TGTGCCAGTAGGACTAGGACTAGCGGTATTCGGGACAATGAGCAGTTCTTC; CDR3: CASRTRTSGIRDNEQFF
D: -; J: TRBJ2-5; V: TRBV20-1; size: few; DNA: TGCAGTGCTAGAGATCAAGCGGGTTCCCAAGAGACCCAGTACTTC; CDR3: CSARDQAGSQETQYF